These 3 T cell receptor beta chains originate from one sample sequenced in a study of blood T cell repertoires in COVID-19. The table came from immunoSEQ multiplex PCR; TCRdb's copy has only in-frame clones and leaves some out. This table holds 85,000 to 130,000 clones, approximately 83% found once. Material: PBMCs or T cells enriched from blood (not recorded which). The receptor set was obtained from a woman between 45 and 65 years old who had recovered from COVID-19.

This sequence joins TRBV7-2 and TRBJ1-2, with a weak D call TRBD1 (5 bases). V shed 1 base and J shed 8 bases, with 20 bases lying between them. Per the germline V gene, CDR1 is SGHTA and CDR2 is FQGNSA. The CDR3 loop spans 16 amino acids. The CDR3 here is CASSLEEKAGTRGYTF. CDR3 sequence (DNA): TGTGCCAGCAGCTTAGAGGAAAAAGCCGGGACTCGGGGCTACACCTTC.

The J gene is TRBJ1-6, the V gene TRBV6-5, with 7 bases fitting TRBD1. The CDR3 totals 14 residues. The germline V gene has CDR1 MNHEY and CDR2 SVGAGI. The ends lost 4 bases at V and 9 bases at J; junction bases unmatched: 6. The DNA for the CDR3 is TGTGCCAGCAGTTCGCAGGGGGAGTCTTCACCCCTCCACTTT. Translation gives CASSSQGESSPLHF.

V is TRBV30 and J is TRBJ1-1, with unresolved D. The germline gives CDR1 GTSNPN, CDR2 SVGIG (reference sequence). This CDR3 has 12 residues. The V end was cut by 0 bases, the J end by 6 bases, with 8 bases between. The CDR3 DNA follows: TGTGCCTGGAGTGTAAGTACTGCTGAAGCTTTCTTT. This codes for CAWSVSTAEAFF.